The 20 T cell receptor beta chains listed next were all sequenced from one sample in a study of shared clonotypes between healthy human individuals. Terminally differentiated effector memory CD45RA+ cells were excluded by CCR7 positive selection of CD45RO-negative cells. TCRdb keeps only in-frame clones here, not all; method: immunoSEQ multiplex PCR. Among around 600,000 clones listed, 85% to 95% were seen once. Sequencing used naive CD8+ T cells sorted from blood. Receptors were obtained from a woman aged 30 to 39 in good health.

This chain connects TRBV5-8 to TRBJ1-5; D uncertain. The germline V gene encodes CDR1 SGHTS and CDR2 YDEGEE. The CDR3 has 14 residues. V was shortened by 0 bases and J by 3 bases, with 7 bases between the two germline ends. The CDR3 nucleotides are TGTGCCAGCAGCTTGGAACTTATCAATCAGCCCCAGCATTTT. This gives the protein CASSLELINQPQHF.

The J gene is TRBJ2-5, the V gene TRBV4-1; D is unresolved. The J call may be mistaken, given a closer DNA end match to TRBJ2-7. The CDR3 loop spans 19 amino acids. Germline CDR1 and CDR2: MGHRA and YSYEKL. CDR3 bases: TGCGCCAGCAGCCTTTGGTTCGGTGGTTCCGATGGGATATCCTACGAGCAGTACTTC. Translated: CASSLWFGGSDGISYEQYF.

The gene calls are TRBV10-3 and TRBJ2-7; 7 bases fit TRBD2. CDR1 is ENHRY, CDR2 SYGVKD, per germline. V lost 5 bases, J lost 0 bases, and 16 bases stayed unmatched. The CDR3 runs 18 residues. The DNA for the CDR3 is TGTGCCATCAGTATTTTAAAGGGAGGGAGAAGTCGCTCCTACGAGCAGTACTTC. This sequence encodes CAISILKGGRSRSYEQYF.

This clone was seen only once. The chain joins TRBV10-1 to TRBJ2-7, with TRBD2 matching over 10 bases. The CDR3 consists of 16 residues. The germline V gene encodes CDR1 WNHNN and CDR2 SYGVQD (reference sequence). With 5 bases clipped from V and 0 bases from J, the junction kept 7 bases outside the gene matches. CDR3 residues: CASSPTSGDLSYEQYF. The CDR3 DNA is TGCGCCAGCAGTCCTACTAGCGGGGACCTCTCCTACGAGCAGTACTTC.

This clone was counted once. The rearrangement links TRBV30 to TRBJ2-7, with unresolved D. V lost 0 bases and J 2 bases, leaving 17 bases between the germline ends. The CDR3 totals 16 residues. CDR1 GTSNPN and CDR2 SVGIG come from the germline V gene (reference sequence). Here the CDR3 DNA reads TGTGCCTGGAGTGTAACCGAGACACCGCGGCCCTACGAGCAGTACTTC. This gives the protein CAWSVTETPRPYEQYF.

J is TRBJ2-7 and V is TRBV7-7; 7 positions agree with TRBD2. The V and J ends lost 1 base and 4 bases, in that order; junction bases with no gene match: 13. Germline assignment: CDR1 SSHAT and CDR2 FNYEAQ (reference sequence). CDR3 length: 17 amino acids. The CDR3, as DNA: TGTGCCAGCAGCTTAGTTGTAAGAGGGAGGGCCGCATACGAGCAGTACTTC. This translates into CASSLVVRGRAAYEQYF.

The table lists this clone with a count of one. The J gene is TRBJ1-5, the V gene TRBV27; D remains ambiguous. In germline, CDR1 is MNHEY, CDR2 SMNVEV (reference sequence). The length of the CDR3 is 13 residues. Trimming removed 3 bases at V and 4 bases at J, with 7 bases between. CDR3 amino acids: CASSFTVNQPQHF. In DNA form, the CDR3 reads TGTGCCAGCAGTTTTACGGTTAATCAGCCCCAGCATTTT.

The V call is TRBV27, the J call TRBJ2-4; 10 bases line up with TRBD2. Trimming removed 2 bases from V and 6 bases from J; junction bases left unmatched: 4. The germline CDR1 and CDR2 sequences are MNHEY and SMNVEV (reference sequence). The CDR3 is 15 residues long. This chain's CDR3 is CASSLGSSGRNIQYF. The CDR3 DNA is TGTGCCAGCAGTTTAGGGTCTAGCGGGAGAAACATTCAGTACTTC.

The J gene is TRBJ2-7, the V gene TRBV7-9, with TRBD2 matching 9 bases. The CDR3 consists of 14 residues. CDR1 is SEHNR, CDR2 FQNEAQ, per germline (reference sequence). V was pared by 5 bases and J by 2 bases, with 4 bases of the junction left unmatched. CDR3 nucleotide sequence: TGTGCCAGCAGCCCCCCTAGCGGGACCTACGAGCAGTACTTC. Its translation is CASSPPSGTYEQYF.

A remark on this clone: At one boundary the junction diverges from the germline segment, which might be a read error. The chain employs TRBV28 and TRBJ1-4; 7 nucleotides align to TRBD1. The CDR3 has 14 amino acids. The germline gives CDR1 MDHEN, CDR2 SYDVKM. The CDR3 sequence is CASSRTGTTEKLFF. The DNA for the CDR3 is TGTGCCAGCAGTCGGACAGGTACTACTGAAAAACTGTTTTTT.

The DNA of the CDR3 is TGTGCCAGCAGCTTTCCGGGACTGAACACTGAAGCTTTCTTT. The encoded protein is CASSFPGLNTEAFF. This chain uses TRBV7-9 with TRBJ1-1; D perhaps matches TRBD1 (5 bases). The CDR3 is 14 residues long. The germline V gene has CDR1 SEHNR and CDR2 FQNEAQ (reference sequence). Trimming removed 3 bases from V and 0 bases from J, with 8 bases in between.

The chain recombines TRBV21-1 with TRBJ2-1; no DNA check was done on the table's D call, TRBD1. TRBV21-1 represents a pseudogene. This CDR3 contains 12 residues. CDR3 region: CASSPVTAKVFF. For the CDR3, the DNA is TGTGCCAGCAGCCCGGTAACAGCCAAAGTGTTCTTC.

This sequence joins TRBV28 and TRBJ2-5, with 10 bases that match TRBD1. TRBJ2-7 matches the DNA end more closely, so the J call is doubtful. CDR1 is MDHEN, CDR2 SYDVKM, per germline. The CDR3 is 16 residues long. This CDR3 is CASSFPVGQGTYEQYF. Written as DNA, the CDR3 is TGTGCCAGCAGTTTCCCCGTGGGACAGGGGACCTACGAGCAGTACTTC.

This rearrangement joins TRBV7-8 to TRBJ2-7; TRBD2 agrees at 13 bases. Germline assignment: CDR1 SGHVS and CDR2 FQNEAQ. The CDR3 loop spans 16 amino acids. V dropped 0 bases and J dropped 3; count of bases not matched to a gene: 2. The CDR3 DNA is TGTGCCAGCAGCTTAGCGGGACTAGCGGGGATCTACGAGCAGTACTTC. Residues: CASSLAGLAGIYEQYF.

The rearrangement uses TRBV4-1 and TRBJ2-7, with D unclear. CDR3 size: 12 residues. V was clipped by 2 bases and J by 9 bases, with 11 bases between them. CDR1 and CDR2 (germline): MGHRA, YSYEKL. The chain's CDR3 is CASSQIVFGQYF. DNA of the CDR3: TGCGCCAGCAGCCAAATAGTCTTTGGGCAGTACTTC.

This rearrangement joins TRBV6-1 to TRBJ2-7, with D tentatively TRBD1 (5 bases). V was pared by 1 base and J by 0 bases, with 10 bases between. In germline, CDR1 is MNHNS, CDR2 SASEGT. The CDR3 totals 15 residues. As DNA, the CDR3 is TGTGCCAGCAGTGAAGTTACAGGAACCTCCTACGAGCAGTACTTC. Its protein product is CASSEVTGTSYEQYF.

The chain joins TRBV6-5 to TRBJ2-6; unclear D gene. V was trimmed by 5 bases and J by 3 bases, leaving 5 bases between them. CDR1 and CDR2 (germline): MNHEY, SVGAGI. The CDR3 extends over 13 amino acids. The CDR3 loop reads CASSTGGANVLTF. The DNA of the CDR3 is TGTGCCAGCAGTACGGGTGGGGCCAACGTCCTGACTTTC.

The J gene is TRBJ1-3, the V gene TRBV9, with D possibly being TRBD1 (5 bases). The V end was cut by 3 bases, the J end by 1 base, with 8 bases between. Germline assignment: CDR1 SGDLS and CDR2 YYNGEE. CDR3 size: 14 residues. This CDR3 is CASSEGSSGNTIYF. Here the CDR3 DNA reads TGTGCCAGCAGCGAGGGGTCGTCTGGAAACACCATATATTTT.

The chain couples TRBV7-9 to TRBJ1-1, with no clear D. Germline loops: CDR1 SEHNR, CDR2 FQNEAQ (reference sequence). The CDR3 runs to 12 residues. The V end lost 4 bases, the J end lost 12 bases, and 15 bases lay between the germline ends. The CDR3 reads CASSSRTDGSFF. For the CDR3, the DNA is TGTGCCAGCAGCTCCCGGACCGACGGATCTTTCTTT.

The genes are TRBV14 and TRBJ2-3; D gene ambiguous. CDR1 and CDR2 from the germline V gene are SGHDN and FVKESK. V dropped 5 bases and J dropped 4 bases, with 13 bases sitting between them. This CDR3 is built from 14 residues. The CDR3 nucleotides read TGTGCCAGCAGCTACCAGGACCACGCAGATACGCAGTATTTT. Residues: CASSYQDHADTQYF.